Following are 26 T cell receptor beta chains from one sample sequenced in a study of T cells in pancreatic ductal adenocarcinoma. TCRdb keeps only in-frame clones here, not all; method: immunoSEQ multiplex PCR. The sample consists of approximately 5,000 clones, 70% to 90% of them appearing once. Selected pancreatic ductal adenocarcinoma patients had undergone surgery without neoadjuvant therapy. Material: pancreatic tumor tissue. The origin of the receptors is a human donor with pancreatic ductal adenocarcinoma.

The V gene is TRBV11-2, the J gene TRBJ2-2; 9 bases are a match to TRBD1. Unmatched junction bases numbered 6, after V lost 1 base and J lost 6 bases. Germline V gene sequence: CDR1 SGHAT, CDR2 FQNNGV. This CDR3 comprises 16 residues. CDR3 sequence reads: CASSLGQGEGAGELFF. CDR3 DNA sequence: TGTGCCAGCAGCTTAGGACAGGGGGAAGGGGCCGGGGAGCTGTTTTTT.

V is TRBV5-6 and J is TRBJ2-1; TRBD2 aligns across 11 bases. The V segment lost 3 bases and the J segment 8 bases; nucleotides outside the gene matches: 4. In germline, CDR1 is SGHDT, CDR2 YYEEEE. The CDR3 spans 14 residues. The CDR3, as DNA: TGTGCCAGCAGCTCCCTAGCGGGAGGACATGAGCAGTTCTTC. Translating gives CASSSLAGGHEQFF.

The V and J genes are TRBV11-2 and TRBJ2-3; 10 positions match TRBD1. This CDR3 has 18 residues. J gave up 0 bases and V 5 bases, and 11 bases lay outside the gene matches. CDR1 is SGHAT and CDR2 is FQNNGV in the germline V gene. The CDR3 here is CASSQRDRGPSSTDTQYF. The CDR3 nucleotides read TGTGCCAGCAGCCAAAGGGACAGGGGACCATCTAGCACAGATACGCAGTATTTT. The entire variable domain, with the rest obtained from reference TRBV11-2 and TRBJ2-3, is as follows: EAGVAQSPRYKIIEKRQSVAFWCNPISGHATLYWYQQILGQGPKLLIQFQNNGVVDDSQLPKDRFSAERLKGVDSTLKIQPAKLEDSAVYLCASSQRDRGPSSTDTQYFGPGTRLTVL.

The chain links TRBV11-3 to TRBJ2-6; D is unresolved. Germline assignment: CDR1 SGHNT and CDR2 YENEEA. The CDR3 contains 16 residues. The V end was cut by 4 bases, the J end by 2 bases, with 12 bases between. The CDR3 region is CASSSEDGTGANVLTF. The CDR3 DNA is TGTGCCAGCAGCTCAGAGGACGGTACTGGGGCCAACGTCCTGACTTTC.

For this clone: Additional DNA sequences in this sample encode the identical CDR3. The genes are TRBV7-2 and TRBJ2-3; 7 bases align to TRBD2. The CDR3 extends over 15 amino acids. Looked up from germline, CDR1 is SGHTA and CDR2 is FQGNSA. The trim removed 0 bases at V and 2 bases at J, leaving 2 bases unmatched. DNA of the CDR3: TGTGCCAGCAGCTTAGCGGGACTATACACAGATACGCAGTATTTT. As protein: CASSLAGLYTDTQYF.

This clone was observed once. The CDR3 region is CASSETRDRGNTIYF. DNA for the CDR3: TGTGCCAGCAGTGAAACCCGGGACAGGGGAAACACCATATATTTT. This chain joins TRBV6-1 and TRBJ1-3; 8 positions match TRBD1. Losses at the gene ends were 2 bases for V and 4 bases for J; bases not matched to a gene: 4. The CDR3 extends over 15 amino acids. Germline V CDR1 and CDR2: MNHNS, SASEGT.

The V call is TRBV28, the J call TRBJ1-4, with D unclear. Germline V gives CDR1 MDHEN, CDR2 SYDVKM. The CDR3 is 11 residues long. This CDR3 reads CGAGFNEKLFF. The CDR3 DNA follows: TGTGGGGCCGGTTTTAATGAAAAACTGTTTTTT.

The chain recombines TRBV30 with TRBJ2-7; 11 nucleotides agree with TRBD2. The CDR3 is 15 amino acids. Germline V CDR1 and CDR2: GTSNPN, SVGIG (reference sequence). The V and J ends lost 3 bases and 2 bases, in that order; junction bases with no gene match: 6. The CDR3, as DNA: TGTGCCTGGAGGCTAGCGGGAGGCCACACCTACGAGCAGTACTTC. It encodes CAWRLAGGHTYEQYF.

In DNA form, the CDR3 reads TGTGCCAGCAGTGATGTGACAGGGGTAGGACAGCCCCAGCATTTT. Protein sequence: CASSDVTGVGQPQHF. The chain uses TRBV2 and TRBJ1-5; 8 positions agree with TRBD1. The CDR3 contains 15 residues. V was clipped by 3 bases and J by 7 bases; unmatched bases: 8. CDR1 is SNHLY and CDR2 is FYNNEI in the germline V gene.

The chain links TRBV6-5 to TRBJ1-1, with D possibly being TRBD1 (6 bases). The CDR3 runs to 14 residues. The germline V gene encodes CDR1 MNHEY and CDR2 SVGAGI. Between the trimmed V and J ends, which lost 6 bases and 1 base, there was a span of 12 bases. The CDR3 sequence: CASRLGHKNTEAFF. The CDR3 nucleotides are TGTGCCAGCAGATTGGGACACAAGAACACTGAAGCTTTCTTT.

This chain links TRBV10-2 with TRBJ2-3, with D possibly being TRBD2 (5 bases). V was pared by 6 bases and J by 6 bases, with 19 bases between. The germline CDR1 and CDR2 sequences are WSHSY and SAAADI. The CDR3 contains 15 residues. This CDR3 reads CASSPDLARSDTQYF. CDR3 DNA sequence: TGCGCCAGCAGCCCGGACCTAGCCAGGTCGGATACGCAGTATTTT.

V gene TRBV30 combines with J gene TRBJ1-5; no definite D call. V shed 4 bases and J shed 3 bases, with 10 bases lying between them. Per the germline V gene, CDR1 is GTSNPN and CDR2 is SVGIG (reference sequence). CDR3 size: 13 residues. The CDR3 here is CAWTRDPNQPQHF. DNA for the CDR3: TGTGCCTGGACTAGGGATCCCAATCAGCCCCAGCATTTT.

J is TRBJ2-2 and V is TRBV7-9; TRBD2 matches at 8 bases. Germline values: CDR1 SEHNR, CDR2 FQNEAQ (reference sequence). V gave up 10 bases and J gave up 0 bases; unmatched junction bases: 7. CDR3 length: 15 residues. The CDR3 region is CAIHTSGANTGELFF. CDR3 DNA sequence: TGTGCCATCCATACTAGCGGAGCGAACACCGGGGAGCTGTTTTTT.

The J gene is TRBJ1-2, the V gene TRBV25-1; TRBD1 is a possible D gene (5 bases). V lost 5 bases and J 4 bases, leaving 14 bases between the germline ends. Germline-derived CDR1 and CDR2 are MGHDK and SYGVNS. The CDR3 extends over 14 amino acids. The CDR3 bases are TGTGCCAGCAGTTATACAGGATCACCCTATGGCTACACCTTC. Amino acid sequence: CASSYTGSPYGYTF.

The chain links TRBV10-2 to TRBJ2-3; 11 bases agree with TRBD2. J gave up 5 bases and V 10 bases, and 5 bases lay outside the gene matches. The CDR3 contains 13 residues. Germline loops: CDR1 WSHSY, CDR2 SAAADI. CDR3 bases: TGCGCCACCACTAGCGGGGGTTTAGATACGCAGTATTTT. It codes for CATTSGGLDTQYF.

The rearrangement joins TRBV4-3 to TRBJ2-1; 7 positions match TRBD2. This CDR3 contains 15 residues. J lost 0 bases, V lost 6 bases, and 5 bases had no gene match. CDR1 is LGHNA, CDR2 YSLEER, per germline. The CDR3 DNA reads TGCGCCAGCAGTAAGACTAGCCGCTCCTACAATGAGCAGTTCTTC. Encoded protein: CASSKTSRSYNEQFF.

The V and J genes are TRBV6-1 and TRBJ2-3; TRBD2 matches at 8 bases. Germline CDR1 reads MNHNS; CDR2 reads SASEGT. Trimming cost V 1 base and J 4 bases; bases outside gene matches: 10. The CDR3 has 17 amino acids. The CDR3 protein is CASSEEVWRGVPDTQYF. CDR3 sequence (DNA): TGTGCCAGCAGTGAAGAAGTTTGGCGGGGGGTCCCAGATACGCAGTATTTT.

CDR3 protein: CASSYPRTGVPEAFF. CDR3 coding DNA: TGCGCCAGCAGCTATCCAAGGACAGGGGTCCCTGAAGCTTTCTTT. V usage is TRBV5-1 and J usage is TRBJ1-1, with 9 positions matching TRBD1. The CDR3 totals 15 residues. J gave up 6 bases and V 3 bases, and 9 bases lay outside the gene matches. Germline assignment: CDR1 SGHRS and CDR2 YFSETQ.

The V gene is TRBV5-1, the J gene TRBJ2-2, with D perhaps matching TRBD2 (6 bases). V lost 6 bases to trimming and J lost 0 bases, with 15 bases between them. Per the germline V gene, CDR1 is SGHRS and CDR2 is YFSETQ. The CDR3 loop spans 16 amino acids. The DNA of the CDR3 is TGCGCCAGCACCGACCTTCGGGGGTCGAACACCGGGGAGCTGTTTTTT. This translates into CASTDLRGSNTGELFF.

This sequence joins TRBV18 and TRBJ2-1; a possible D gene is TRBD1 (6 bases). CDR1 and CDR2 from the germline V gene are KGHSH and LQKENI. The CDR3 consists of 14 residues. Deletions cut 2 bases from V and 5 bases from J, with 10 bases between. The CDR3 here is CASSPTEGDNEQFF. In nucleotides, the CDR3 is TGTGCCAGCTCACCAACCGAGGGGGACAATGAGCAGTTCTTC.

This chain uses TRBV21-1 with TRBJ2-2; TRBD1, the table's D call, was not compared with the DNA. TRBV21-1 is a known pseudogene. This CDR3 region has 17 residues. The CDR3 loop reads CASSKRAGQGGTGELFF. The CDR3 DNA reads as TGTGCCAGCAGCAAAAGAGCGGGACAGGGGGGCACCGGGGAGCTGTTTTTT.

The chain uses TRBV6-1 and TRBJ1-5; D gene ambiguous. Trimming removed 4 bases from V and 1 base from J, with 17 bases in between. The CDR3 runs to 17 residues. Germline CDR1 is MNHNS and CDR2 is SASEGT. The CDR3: CASSVASSKYSNQPQHF. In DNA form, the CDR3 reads TGTGCCAGCAGTGTGGCCAGCTCCAAATACAGCAATCAGCCCCAGCATTTT.

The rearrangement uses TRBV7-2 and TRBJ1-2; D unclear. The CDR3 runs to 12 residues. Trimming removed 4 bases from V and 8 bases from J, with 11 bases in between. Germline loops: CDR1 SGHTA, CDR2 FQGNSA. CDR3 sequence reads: CASSSDGFGYTF. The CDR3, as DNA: TGTGCCAGCAGCTCAGATGGCTTCGGCTACACCTTC.

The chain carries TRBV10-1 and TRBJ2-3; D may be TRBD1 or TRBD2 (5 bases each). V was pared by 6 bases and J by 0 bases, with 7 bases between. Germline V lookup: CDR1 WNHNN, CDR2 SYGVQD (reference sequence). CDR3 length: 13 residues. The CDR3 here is CASSGASTDTQYF. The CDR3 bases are TGCGCCAGCAGCGGGGCCAGCACAGATACGCAGTATTTT.

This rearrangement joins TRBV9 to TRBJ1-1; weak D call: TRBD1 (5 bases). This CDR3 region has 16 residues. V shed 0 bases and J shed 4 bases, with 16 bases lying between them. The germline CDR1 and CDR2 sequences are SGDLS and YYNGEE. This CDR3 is CASSVALGGGGTEAFF. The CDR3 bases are TGTGCCAGCAGCGTAGCTCTCGGGGGAGGTGGCACTGAAGCTTTCTTT.

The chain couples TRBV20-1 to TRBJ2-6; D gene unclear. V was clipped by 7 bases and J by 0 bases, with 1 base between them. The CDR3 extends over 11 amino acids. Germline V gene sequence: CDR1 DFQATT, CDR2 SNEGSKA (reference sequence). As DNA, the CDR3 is TGCAGTGGCTCTGGGGCCAACGTCCTGACTTTC. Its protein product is CSGSGANVLTF.